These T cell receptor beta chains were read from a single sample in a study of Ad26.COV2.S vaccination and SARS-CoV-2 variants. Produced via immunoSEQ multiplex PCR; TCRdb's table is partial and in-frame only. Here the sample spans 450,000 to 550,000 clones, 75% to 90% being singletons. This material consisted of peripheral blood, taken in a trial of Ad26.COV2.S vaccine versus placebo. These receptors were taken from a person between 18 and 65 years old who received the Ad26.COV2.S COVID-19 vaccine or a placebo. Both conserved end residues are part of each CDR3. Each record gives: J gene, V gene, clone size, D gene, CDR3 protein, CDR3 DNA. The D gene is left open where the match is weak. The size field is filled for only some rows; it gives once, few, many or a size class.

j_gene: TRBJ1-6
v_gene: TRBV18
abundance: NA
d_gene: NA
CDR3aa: CASSPDGSRALHF
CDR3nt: TGTGCCAGCTCACCCGACGGTTCGAGAGCCCTCCACTTT

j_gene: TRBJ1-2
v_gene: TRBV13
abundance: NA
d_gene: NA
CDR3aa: CASRSSLTNYGYTF
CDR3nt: TGTGCCAGCCGGTCCAGCCTTACTAACTATGGCTACACCTTC

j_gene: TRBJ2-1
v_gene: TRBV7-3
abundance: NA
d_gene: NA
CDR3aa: CASSLNGDNEQFF
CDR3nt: TGTGCCAGCAGCTTAAACGGGGACAATGAGCAGTTCTTC

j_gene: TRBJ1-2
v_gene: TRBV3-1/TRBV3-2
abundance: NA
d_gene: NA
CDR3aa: CASSQDAGSLGYTF
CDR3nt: TGTGCCAGCAGCCAAGACGCCGGGTCCCTTGGCTACACCTTC

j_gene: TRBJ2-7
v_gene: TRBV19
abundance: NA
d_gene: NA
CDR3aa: CASSMVQGSYEQYF
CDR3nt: TGTGCCAGTAGTATGGTCCAGGGCTCCTACGAGCAGTACTTC

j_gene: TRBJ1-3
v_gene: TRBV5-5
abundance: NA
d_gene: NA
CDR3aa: CASSPGLISSGNTIYF
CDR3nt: TGTGCCAGCAGCCCCGGACTGATTAGCTCTGGAAACACCATATATTTT

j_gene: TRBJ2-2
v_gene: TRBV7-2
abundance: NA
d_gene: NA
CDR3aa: CASSLQGLGELFF
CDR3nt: TGTGCCAGCAGCTTGCAGGGACTCGGGGAGCTGTTTTTT

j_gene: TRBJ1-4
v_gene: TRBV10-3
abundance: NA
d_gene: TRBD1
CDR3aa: CAISETGVDREKLFF
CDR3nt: TGTGCCATCAGTGAGACAGGGGTCGATCGGGAAAAACTGTTTTTT

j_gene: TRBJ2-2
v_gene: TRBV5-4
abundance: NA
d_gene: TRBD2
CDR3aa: CASSPGGANTGELFF
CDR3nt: TGTGCCAGCAGCCCTGGGGGGGCGAACACCGGGGAGCTGTTTTTT

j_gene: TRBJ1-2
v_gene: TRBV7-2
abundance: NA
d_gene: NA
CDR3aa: CASSLGVSGYGYTF
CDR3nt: TGTGCCAGCAGCTTAGGGGTATCGGGCTATGGCTACACCTTC

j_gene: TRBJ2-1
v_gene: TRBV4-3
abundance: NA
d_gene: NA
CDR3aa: CASSQETGLYNEQFF
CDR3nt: TGCGCCAGCAGCCAAGAGACCGGACTCTACAATGAGCAGTTCTTC

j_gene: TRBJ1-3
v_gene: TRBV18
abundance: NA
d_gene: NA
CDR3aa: CASSPGGPGNTIYF
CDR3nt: TGTGCCAGCTCACCCGGCGGGCCCGGAAACACCATATATTTT

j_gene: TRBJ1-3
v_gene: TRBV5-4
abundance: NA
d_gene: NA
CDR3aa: CASSFSAGLGNTIYF
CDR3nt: TGTGCCAGCAGCTTTTCCGCGGGGCTTGGAAACACCATATATTTT

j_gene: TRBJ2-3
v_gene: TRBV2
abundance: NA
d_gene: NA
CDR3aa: CASSLQYTDTQYF
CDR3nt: TGTGCCAGCAGTCTCCAGTACACAGATACGCAGTATTTT

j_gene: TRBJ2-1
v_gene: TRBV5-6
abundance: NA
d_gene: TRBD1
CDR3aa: CASSTLQGVLNEQFF
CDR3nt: TGTGCCAGCAGCACCCTACAGGGGGTACTCAATGAGCAGTTCTTC

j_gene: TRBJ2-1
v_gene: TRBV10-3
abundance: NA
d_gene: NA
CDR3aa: CAIRGSAWGAATYNEQFF
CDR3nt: TGTGCCATCCGAGGTAGTGCATGGGGGGCGGCGACCTACAATGAGCAGTTCTTC

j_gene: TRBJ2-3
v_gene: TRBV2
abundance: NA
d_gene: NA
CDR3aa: CASSEALATDTQYF
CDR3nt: TGTGCCAGCAGTGAAGCCCTGGCCACAGATACGCAGTATTTT

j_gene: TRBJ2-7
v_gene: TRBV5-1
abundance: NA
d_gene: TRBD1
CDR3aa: CASSSLRDRGAYEQYF
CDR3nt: TGCGCCAGCAGTTCCCTCCGGGACAGGGGTGCCTACGAGCAGTACTTC

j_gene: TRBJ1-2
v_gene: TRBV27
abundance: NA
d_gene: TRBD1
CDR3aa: CASSDRAGYGYTF
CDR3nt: TGTGCCAGCAGCGACAGGGCGGGATATGGCTACACCTTC

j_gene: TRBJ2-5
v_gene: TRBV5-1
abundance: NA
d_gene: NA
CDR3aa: CASSLDREETQYF
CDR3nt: TGCGCCAGCAGCTTGGACAGGGAAGAGACCCAGTACTTC

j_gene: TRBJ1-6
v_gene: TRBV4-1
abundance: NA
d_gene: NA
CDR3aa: CASSQERPGNSPLHF
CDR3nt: TGCGCCAGCAGCCAAGAACGTCCGGGAAATTCACCCCTCCACTTT

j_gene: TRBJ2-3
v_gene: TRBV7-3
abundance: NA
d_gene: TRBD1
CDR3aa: CASSRTGRQGTTTDTQYF
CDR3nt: TGTGCCAGCAGCCGGACCGGACGACAGGGGACGACCACAGATACGCAGTATTTT

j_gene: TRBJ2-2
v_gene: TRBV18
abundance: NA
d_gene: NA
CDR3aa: CASSPSQGITGELFF
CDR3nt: TGTGCCAGCTCACCCTCACAGGGTATCACCGGGGAGCTGTTTTTT

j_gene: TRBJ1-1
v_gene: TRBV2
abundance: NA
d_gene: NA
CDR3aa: CASTHTEAFF
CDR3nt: TGTGCCAGCACTCACACTGAAGCTTTCTTT

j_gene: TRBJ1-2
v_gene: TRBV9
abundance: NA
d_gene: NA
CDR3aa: CASSFTGSDTGYTF
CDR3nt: TGTGCCAGCAGCTTCACAGGGTCAGATACTGGCTACACCTTC

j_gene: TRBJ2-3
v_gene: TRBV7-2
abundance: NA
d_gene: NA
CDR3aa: CASSRRGTPTDTQYF
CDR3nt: TGTGCCAGCAGCCGCAGGGGAACTCCCACAGATACGCAGTATTTT

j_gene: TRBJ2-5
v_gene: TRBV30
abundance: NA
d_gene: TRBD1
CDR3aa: CAWSGGTGTQETQYF
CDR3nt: TGTGCCTGGAGTGGCGGGACAGGGACACAAGAGACCCAGTACTTC

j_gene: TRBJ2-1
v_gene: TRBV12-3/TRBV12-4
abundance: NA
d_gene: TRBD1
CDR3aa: CASKYRGHVEQFF
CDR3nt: TGTGCCAGCAAATACAGGGGTCACGTTGAGCAGTTCTTC

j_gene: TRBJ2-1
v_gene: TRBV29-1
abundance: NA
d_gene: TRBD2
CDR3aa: CSVERDLVNEQFF
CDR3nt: TGCAGCGTCGAGCGGGATTTGGTGAATGAGCAGTTCTTC

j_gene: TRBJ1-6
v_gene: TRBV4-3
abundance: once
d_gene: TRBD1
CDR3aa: CASSQEYRGVQYNSPLHF
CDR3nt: TGCGCCAGCAGCCAAGAATACAGGGGTGTTCAATATAATTCACCCCTCCACTTT

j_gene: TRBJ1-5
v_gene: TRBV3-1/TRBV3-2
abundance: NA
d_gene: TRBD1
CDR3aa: CASSQTGPQPQHF
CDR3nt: TGTGCCAGCAGCCAGACAGGGCCTCAGCCCCAGCATTTT

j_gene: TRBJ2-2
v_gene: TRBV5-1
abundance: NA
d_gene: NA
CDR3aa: CASSFDPNTGELFF
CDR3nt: TGCGCCAGCAGCTTCGACCCTAACACCGGGGAGCTGTTTTTT

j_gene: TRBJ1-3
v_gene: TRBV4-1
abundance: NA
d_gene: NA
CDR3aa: CASSQEFRNTIYF
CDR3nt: TGCGCCAGCAGCCAAGAGTTTCGCAACACCATATATTTT

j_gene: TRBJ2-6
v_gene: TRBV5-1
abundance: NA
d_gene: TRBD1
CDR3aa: CASSQDRAGANVLTF
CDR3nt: TGCGCCAGCAGCCAAGACAGGGCTGGGGCCAACGTCCTGACTTTC